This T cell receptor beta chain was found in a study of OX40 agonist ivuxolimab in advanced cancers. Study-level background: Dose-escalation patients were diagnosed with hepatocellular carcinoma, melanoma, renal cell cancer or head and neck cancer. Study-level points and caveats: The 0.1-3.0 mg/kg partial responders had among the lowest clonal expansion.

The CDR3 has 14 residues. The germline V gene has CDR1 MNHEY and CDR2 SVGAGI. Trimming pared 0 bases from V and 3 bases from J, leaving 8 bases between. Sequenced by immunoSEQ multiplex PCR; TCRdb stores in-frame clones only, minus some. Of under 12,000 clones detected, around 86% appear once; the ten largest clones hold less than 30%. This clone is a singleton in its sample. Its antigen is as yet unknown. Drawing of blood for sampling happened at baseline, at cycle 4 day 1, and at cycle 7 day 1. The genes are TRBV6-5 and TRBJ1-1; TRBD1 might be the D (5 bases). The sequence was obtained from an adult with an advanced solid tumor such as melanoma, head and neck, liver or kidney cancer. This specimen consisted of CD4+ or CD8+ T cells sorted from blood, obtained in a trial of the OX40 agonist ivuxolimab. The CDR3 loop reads CASSYSGRDTEAFF. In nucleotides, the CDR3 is TGTGCCAGCAGTTACTCCGGCAGGGACACTGAAGCTTTCTTT.